What follows are 10 T cell receptor beta chains derived from one specimen sequenced in a study of graft-versus-host responses after intestinal transplantation. Clones were sequenced by immunoSEQ multiplex PCR, and TCRdb holds only the in-frame ones, with some missing. The data show about 110,000 clones, with about 92% seen just once and about 0.2% held by the top ten. No antigens are known for them. This sample comprised unstimulated CD4+ T cells sorted from spleen or lymph node cells, obtained before transplant. These TCRs come from a human donor who was the organ donor for an intestinal transplant.

The gene calls are TRBV2 and TRBJ2-1; weak D call: TRBD2 (5 bases). This CDR3 contains 15 residues. V gave up 6 bases and J gave up 4 bases, with 16 bases separating them. Germline V CDR1 and CDR2: SNHLY, FYNNEI. CDR3 sequence: CASRPQTIPYNEQFF. The CDR3 bases are TGTGCCAGCAGACCCCAGACTATCCCTTACAATGAGCAGTTCTTC.

This chain uses TRBV2 with TRBJ2-3; 7 positions match TRBD2. V lost 6 bases, J lost 0 bases, and 6 bases stayed unmatched. The CDR3 consists of 15 residues. Germline loops: CDR1 SNHLY, CDR2 FYNNEI. The CDR3 sequence is CASRKGLVSTDTQYF. The CDR3 nucleotides are TGTGCCAGCAGGAAAGGACTAGTAAGCACAGATACGCAGTATTTT.

This chain connects TRBV6-1 to TRBJ1-1; D is unclear. The germline gives CDR1 MNHNS, CDR2 SASEGT. This CDR3 comprises 15 residues. V gave up 5 bases and J gave up 1 base, with 14 bases separating them. In DNA, the CDR3 is TGTGCCAGCAGTCCTCCTCTGGATACGAACACTGAAGCTTTCTTT. Translated, it gives CASSPPLDTNTEAFF.

Only a few counts were recorded for this clone. The J gene is TRBJ1-2, the V gene TRBV6-6, with 7 nucleotides matching TRBD1. There are 13 residues in the CDR3. The trim removed 6 bases at V and 7 bases at J, leaving 8 bases unmatched. The germline CDR1 and CDR2 sequences are MNHNY and SVGAGI (reference sequence). CDR3 sequence reads: CASRWDSISGYTF. The CDR3 DNA sequence: TGTGCCAGCAGGTGGGACAGCATCTCTGGCTACACCTTC.

The chain joins TRBV9 to TRBJ2-5; D uncertain. Germline lookup yields CDR1 SGDLS and CDR2 YYNGEE. This CDR3 has 13 amino acids. V was cut by 4 bases and J by 5 bases, with 12 bases left in between. In DNA, the CDR3 is TGTGCCAGCAGCCCCGGGTGGGCGGAGACCCAGTACTTC. It translates to CASSPGWAETQYF.

V gene TRBV5-5 combines with J gene TRBJ1-5; TRBD1 might be the D (5 bases). The V gene lost 0 bases and the J gene lost 2 bases, with 9 bases spanning the gap. The CDR3 loop spans 15 amino acids. Germline-derived CDR1 and CDR2 are SGHKS and YYEKEE (reference sequence). Here the CDR3 DNA reads TGTGCCAGCAGCTTGGCCGTGGGGGGCAATCAGCCCCAGCATTTT. This gives the protein CASSLAVGGNQPQHF.

J is TRBJ2-1 and V is TRBV6-5; D unclear. The CDR3 runs to 15 residues. V was cut by 2 bases and J by 1 base, with 9 bases left in between. Germline V lookup: CDR1 MNHEY, CDR2 SVGAGI. The CDR3 bases are TGTGCCAGCAGTTACAGCCTCCCTTCCTACAATGAGCAGTTCTTC. Protein product: CASSYSLPSYNEQFF.

The rearrangement links TRBV10-3 to TRBJ2-3; D gene unclear. Germline values: CDR1 ENHRY, CDR2 SYGVKD. CDR3 length: 13 amino acids. The V end lost 0 bases, the J end lost 2 bases, and 3 bases lay between the germline ends. The CDR3 protein is CAISESYTDTQYF. The CDR3 DNA sequence: TGTGCCATCAGTGAGTCCTACACAGATACGCAGTATTTT.

The J gene is TRBJ2-5, the V gene TRBV2; either TRBD1 or TRBD2 may supply D (5 bases each). The CDR3 is 15 amino acids. Trimming took off 3 bases at V and 1 base at J, with 12 bases between the two ends. CDR1 is SNHLY and CDR2 is FYNNEI in the germline V gene. CDR3: CASSDRRGSQETQYF. In DNA, the CDR3 is TGTGCCAGCAGTGATAGACGGGGCTCCCAAGAGACCCAGTACTTC.

The CDR3 loop reads CASSRGGQGYEQYF. The CDR3 DNA reads as TGTGCCAGTAGTAGAGGAGGCCAGGGTTACGAGCAGTACTTC. This sequence joins TRBV19 and TRBJ2-7; D is perhaps TRBD1 or TRBD2 (5 bases each). The V end lost 4 bases, the J end lost 4 bases, and 14 bases lay between the germline ends. The germline V gene encodes CDR1 LNHDA and CDR2 SQIVND (reference sequence). The CDR3 is 14 amino acids.